One sample yielded the 4 T cell receptor beta chains listed below, sequenced in a study of T cells in Graves' hyperthyroidism and ophthalmopathy. TCR beta CDR3 region amplification was performed from RNA transcripts. The HTBI primer set served for first-round RT-PCR of the TCR CDR3. A single record per CDR3 protein comes from TCRdb applying MiXCR to the multiplex PCR reads. The sample records a few hundred thousand distinct CDR3 sequences, roughly 46% being singletons. The sequencing sample was made of peripheral blood or thyroid tissue (not recorded which). Every receptor here comes from a woman between 18 and 29 years old with Graves' hyperthyroidism.

With regard to this clonotype: Since the CDR3 does not end with the conserved phenylalanine or tryptophan, this likely comes from a read error. The limits of the CDR3 on the DNA are not certain, so only TCRdb's listed CDR3 is given. The chain uses TRBV14 and TRBJ1-2; TRBD1, the table's D call, was not compared with the DNA. Germline V lookup: CDR1 SGHDN, CDR2 FVKESK. The CDR3 has 8 amino acids, counting both end residues. CDR3 amino acids: CASSQPGQ.

The V and J genes are TRBV10-3 and TRBJ2-5; 9 bases match TRBD1. This CDR3 comprises 14 residues. The V gene end was trimmed by 4 bases and the J gene end by 9 bases; junction bases not matched to a gene: 9. Germline V gene lookup returns CDR1 ENHRY and CDR2 SYGVKD. CDR3 in amino acids: CAISAGTGNVAQYF. CDR3 nucleotide sequence: TGTGCCATCAGTGCCGGGACAGGGAACGTGGCCCAGTACTTC.

A single count supports this clonotype. The V call is TRBV7-9, the J call TRBJ1-2, with D unresolved. V was clipped by 4 bases and J by 4 bases, with 16 bases between them. CDR1 is SEHNR and CDR2 is FQNEAQ in the germline V gene (reference sequence). CDR3 length equals 15 residues. CDR3 residues: CASSSQEGSTYGYTF. In DNA, the CDR3 is TGTGCCAGCAGCTCGCAGGAGGGAAGTACCTATGGCTACACCTTC. Filled out from reference TRBV7-9 and TRBJ1-2, the complete variable domain reads DTGVSQNPRHKITKRGQNVTFRCDPISEHNRLYWYRQTLGQGPEFLTYFQNEAQLEKSRLLSDRFSAERPKGSFSTLEIQRTEQGDSAMYLCASSSQEGSTYGYTFGSGTRLTVV.

The table lists this clonotype with many counts. This chain links TRBV5-5 with TRBJ2-7; tentative D call: TRBD1 (5 bases). V was cut by 4 bases and J by 0 bases, with 11 bases left in between. CDR1 and CDR2 (germline): SGHKS, YYEKEE (reference sequence). This CDR3 is 14 amino acids long. As DNA, the CDR3 is TGTGCCAGCAGCGTAGAGGACACCTCCTACGAGCAGTACTTC. This encodes CASSVEDTSYEQYF. The variable domain in full, with the rest retrieved from reference TRBV5-5 and TRBJ2-7, is DAGVTQSPTHLIKTRGQQVTLRCSPISGHKSVSWYQQVLGQGPQFIFQYYEKEERGRGNFPDRFSARQFPNYSSELNVNALLLGDSALYLCASSVEDTSYEQYFGPGTRLTVT.